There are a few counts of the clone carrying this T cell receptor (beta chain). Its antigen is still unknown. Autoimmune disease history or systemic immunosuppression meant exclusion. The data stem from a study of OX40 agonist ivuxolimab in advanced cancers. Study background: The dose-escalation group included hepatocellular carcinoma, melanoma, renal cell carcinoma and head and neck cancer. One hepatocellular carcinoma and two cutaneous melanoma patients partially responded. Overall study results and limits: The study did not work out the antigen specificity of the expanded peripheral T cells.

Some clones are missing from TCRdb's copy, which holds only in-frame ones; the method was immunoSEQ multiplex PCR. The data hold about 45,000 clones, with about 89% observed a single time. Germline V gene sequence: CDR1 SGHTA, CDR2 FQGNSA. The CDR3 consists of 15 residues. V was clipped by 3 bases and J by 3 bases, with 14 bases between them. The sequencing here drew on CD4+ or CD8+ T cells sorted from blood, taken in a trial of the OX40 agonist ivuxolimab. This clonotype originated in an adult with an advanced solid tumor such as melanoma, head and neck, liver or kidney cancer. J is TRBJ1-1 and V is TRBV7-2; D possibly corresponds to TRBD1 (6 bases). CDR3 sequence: CASSFYRAEDTEAFF. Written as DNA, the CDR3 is TGTGCCAGCAGCTTTTACAGGGCCGAAGACACTGAAGCTTTCTTT. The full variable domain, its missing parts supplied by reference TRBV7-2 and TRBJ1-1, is GAGVSQSPSNKVTEKGKDVELRCDPISGHTALYWYRQSLGQGLEFLIYFQGNSAPDKSGLPSDRFSAERTGGSVSTLTIQRTQQEDSAVYLCASSFYRAEDTEAFFGQGTRLTVV.